This T cell receptor beta chain is from a study of blood T cells in healthy people across ages (dated by TCRdb to the mid-2010s). Concerning the study at large: In model experiments, template switching captured roughly one uniquely barcoded TCR beta cDNA molecule for every two T cells. To track age-related changes in TCR beta repertoire diversity, the study relied on deep sequencing normalized with unique cDNA molecular identifiers. Four age groups were formed from the donors: young (average approximately 16 years), middle-aged (approximately 42), aged (62) and long-lived (approximately 78). To avoid experimental bias, donors of different ages were distributed randomly across sequencing lanes. Using the same blood draw, the study looked at two additional independent replicas of 1 million unique cDNA reads for two donors, one aged 18 to 30 and the other aged 80 or older.

To prepare the library, 5' RACE was applied. A second PCR of 7 to 11 cycles was performed with a sample-barcoded 5' primer and a J-beta primer mix. A unique molecular identifier was introduced onto each TCR beta cDNA molecule by a template-switch 5' adaptor carrying 12 random nucleotides. At least 3 million CDR3-containing paired-end reads were obtained from each sample. The Mint cDNA synthesis kit, primed by a TRBC-specific oligonucleotide, was used to synthesize first-strand cDNA from all RNA. All cDNA was treated with uracil-DNA glycosylase and then went through a first 18-cycle PCR with the universal primers M1SS and BC2_uni_R. On the authors' methods: Each sample was normalized by randomly selecting 1 million high-quality reads, each carrying a distinct molecular identifier. Instead of being binned into consensus sequences, reads that shared molecular identifiers were thrown out. MiTCR, with a Q25 quality threshold and the strictest error-elimination algorithm, was used for CDR3 identification, clonotype clustering and error correction. A nonparametric unseen species model with Euler transformation was used to estimate a lower bound on total TCR beta diversity. TCRdb trimmed the raw reads at Q25, called clones with MiXCR and kept productive beta chains. Every distinct CDR3 protein forms one entry, paired with its most common genes and DNA. The V and J calls shown here were made by TCRdb, not taken from the authors' results. This sample is represented by some 1.8 million distinct CDR3 sequences; about two fifths of them were singletons. The ten top clones hold roughly 23% of the sample.

On the study overall, not on this receptor specifically: Because profiling used bulk unsorted PBMCs, naive and antigen-experienced compartments could not be compared conclusively. Observed TCR beta diversity per million T cells fell roughly linearly with age, and a significant reduction was already apparent by age around 40. Estimates of total diversity from one million sequenced T cells were regarded as lower bounds and underestimates. There was a strong correlation between observed TCR beta diversity and the percentage of naive T cells measured by flow cytometry. Because donor CMV infection status was unknown, age-related changes in expanded clonotypes were potentially confounded. Compared with the aged group, the long-lived group had more naive CD4+ T cells, fewer expanded clones and increased TCR diversity, a pattern suggesting age selection.

The 39 donors, aged about 6 to 95 years, were systemically healthy Caucasian individuals from Russia. Around 10 milliliters of peripheral blood were drawn from each donor into EDTA-treated Vacutainer tubes. Ficoll-Paque density-gradient centrifugation was used to isolate PBMCs, with at least 6 million obtained per sample. Total RNA, at least 6 micrograms per sample, was extracted from PBMCs with Trizol reagent. Naive CD45RAhigh/CD27high T cell percentages were measured by flow cytometry on a PBMC aliquot from every donor. Based on the germline V gene (reference sequence), the CDR1 and CDR2 sequences are LNHNV and YYDKDF. Germline trimming: 2 bases from V, 3 bases from J; junction bases outside gene matches: 7. The CDR3 contains 15 residues, cysteine and phenylalanine counted. CDR3 DNA is the only sequence kept; it has 45 bases, read in frame from the first base. Concerning this clonotype itself: It has no known antigen specificity. The input lacks base qualities; no much larger clone sits a single base away.

Recombination connected TRBV15 to TRBJ2-7, and 7 junction bases match TRBD1. Material for sequencing was blood. This TCR was sampled from a human donor in good health. The CDR3 is CATSRKGQSRYEQYF. The nucleotide sequence is TGTGCCACCAGCAGAAAGGGACAGTCTCGCTACGAGCAGTACTTC. Supplemented by the reference TRBV15 and TRBJ2-7 proteins around the CDR3, the complete variable domain is DAMVIQNPRYQVTQFGKPVTLSCSQTLNHNVMYWYQQKSSQAPKLLFHYYDKDFNNEADTPDNFQSRRPNTSFCFLDIRSPGLGDTAMYLCATSRKGQSRYEQYFGPGTRLTVT.